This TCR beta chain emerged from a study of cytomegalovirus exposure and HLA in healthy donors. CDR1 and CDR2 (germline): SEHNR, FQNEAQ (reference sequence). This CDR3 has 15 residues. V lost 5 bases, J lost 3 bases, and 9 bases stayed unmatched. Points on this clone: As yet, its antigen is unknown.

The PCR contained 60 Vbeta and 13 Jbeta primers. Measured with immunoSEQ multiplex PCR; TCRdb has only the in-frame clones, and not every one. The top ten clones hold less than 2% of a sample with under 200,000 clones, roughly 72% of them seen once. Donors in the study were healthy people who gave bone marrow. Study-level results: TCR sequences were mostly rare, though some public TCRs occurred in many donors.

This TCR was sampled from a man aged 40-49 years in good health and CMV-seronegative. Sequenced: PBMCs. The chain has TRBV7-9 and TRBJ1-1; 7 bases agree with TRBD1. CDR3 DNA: TGTGCCAGCAGCCCGACAGGGACGATGGACACTGAAGCTTTCTTT. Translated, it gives CASSPTGTMDTEAFF.